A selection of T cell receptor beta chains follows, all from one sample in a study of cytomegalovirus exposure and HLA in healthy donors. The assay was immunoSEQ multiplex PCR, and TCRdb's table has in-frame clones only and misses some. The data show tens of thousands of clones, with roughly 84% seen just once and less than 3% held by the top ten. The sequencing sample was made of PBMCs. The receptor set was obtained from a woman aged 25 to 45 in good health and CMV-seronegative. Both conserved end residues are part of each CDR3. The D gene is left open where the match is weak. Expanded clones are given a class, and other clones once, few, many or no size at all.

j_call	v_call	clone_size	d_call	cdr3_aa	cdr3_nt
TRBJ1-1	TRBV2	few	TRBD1	CASRLGQAGMNTEAFF	TGTGCCAGCAGACTTGGACAGGCGGGAATGAACACTGAAGCTTTCTTT
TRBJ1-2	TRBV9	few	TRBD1	CASSGGQGISYGYTF	TGTGCCAGCAGCGGGGGACAGGGGATTAGCTATGGCTACACCTTC
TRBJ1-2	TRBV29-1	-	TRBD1	CSATPGDRNGYTF	TGCAGCGCCACTCCCGGGGACAGAAACGGCTACACCTTC
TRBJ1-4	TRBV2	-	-	CASSQGTARTNEKLFF	TGTGCCAGCAGTCAGGGGACCGCGAGGACCAATGAAAAACTGTTTTTT
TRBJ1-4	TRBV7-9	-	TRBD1	CASSQDRGNEKLFF	TGTGCCAGCAGTCAGGACAGGGGTAATGAAAAACTGTTTTTT
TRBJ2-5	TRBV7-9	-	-	CASSTAGRLETQYF	TGTGCCAGCAGTACGGCGGGCCGGTTAGAGACCCAGTACTTC
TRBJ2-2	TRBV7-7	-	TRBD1	CASSRDRAGELFF	TGTGCCAGCAGCCGGGACAGGGCCGGGGAGCTGTTTTTT
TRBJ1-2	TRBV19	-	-	CASSILGLQGYTF	TGTGCCAGTAGTATCTTGGGACTACAGGGCTACACCTTC
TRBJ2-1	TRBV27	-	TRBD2	CASSLAGSSSYNEQFF	TGTGCCAGCAGTCTAGCGGGATCGAGCTCCTACAATGAGCAGTTCTTC
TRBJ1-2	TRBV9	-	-	CASSHPRAGQFLGYGYTF	TGTGCCAGCAGCCACCCAAGGGCAGGGCAGTTTCTTGGCTATGGCTACACCTTC
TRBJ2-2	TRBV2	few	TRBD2	CASRGRVDSGELFF	TGTGCCAGCCGAGGGAGGGTCGATAGCGGGGAGCTGTTTTTT
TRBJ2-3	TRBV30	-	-	CAWSSSFTDTQYF	TGTGCCTGGAGTTCCAGTTTCACAGATACGCAGTATTTT
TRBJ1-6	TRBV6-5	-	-	CASSYSPRTNSPLHF	TGTGCCAGCAGTTACTCTCCCAGAACCAATTCACCCCTCCACTTT
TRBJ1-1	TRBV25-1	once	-	CASSDTAGAEAFF	TGTGCCAGCAGTGACACGGCAGGGGCTGAAGCTTTCTTT
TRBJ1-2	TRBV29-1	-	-	CSVDKGGEGYTF	TGCAGCGTTGATAAGGGGGGGGAAGGCTACACCTTC
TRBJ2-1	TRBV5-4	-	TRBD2	CASSPGTTSYNEQFF	TGTGCCAGCAGCCCCGGGACTACCTCCTACAATGAGCAGTTCTTC
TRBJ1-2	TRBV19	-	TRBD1	CASSVPGQGARGYTF	TGTGCCAGTAGCGTCCCGGGACAGGGGGCGAGGGGCTACACCTTC
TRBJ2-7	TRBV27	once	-	CASSFGRSYEQYF	TGTGCCAGCAGTTTTGGCAGATCCTACGAGCAGTACTTC
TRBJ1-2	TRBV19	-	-	CASSSRTANYGYTF	TGTGCCAGTAGTTCTCGGACAGCTAACTATGGCTACACCTTC
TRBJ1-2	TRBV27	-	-	CASSFAGFDGYTF	TGTGCCAGCAGTTTCGCAGGGTTCGATGGCTACACCTTC
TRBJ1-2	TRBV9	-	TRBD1	CASSERGDRGDYGYTF	TGTGCCAGCAGCGAAAGGGGGGACAGGGGAGACTATGGCTACACCTTC
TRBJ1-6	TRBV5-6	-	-	CASSLESARTLHF	TGTGCCAGCAGCTTGGAATCCGCTAGGACCCTCCACTTT
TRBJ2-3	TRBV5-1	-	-	CASSLDIRDTDTQYF	TGCGCCAGCAGCTTGGATATCCGGGACACCGATACGCAGTATTTT
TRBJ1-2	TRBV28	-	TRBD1	CASSPGQRMDGYTF	TGTGCCAGCAGCCCGGGACAGCGGATGGATGGCTACACCTTC
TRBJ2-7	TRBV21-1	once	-	CASSLCGSPRREQYF	TGTGCCAGCAGCCTGTGCGGGTCCCCCCGGCGCGAGCAGTACTTC
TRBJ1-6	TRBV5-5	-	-	CASSLTTAAGNSPLHF	TGTGCCAGCAGCTTGACGACCGCGGCGGGGAATTCACCCCTCCACTTT
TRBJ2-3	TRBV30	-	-	CAWRDWSTDTQYF	TGTGCCTGGAGGGACTGGTCCACAGATACGCAGTATTTT
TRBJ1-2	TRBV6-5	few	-	CASSYSVTARYGYTF	TGTGCCAGCAGTTACTCCGTGACAGCCCGCTATGGCTACACCTTC
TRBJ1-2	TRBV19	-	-	CASSPGGYGYTF	TGTGCCAGTAGCCCCGGCGGCTATGGCTACACCTTC
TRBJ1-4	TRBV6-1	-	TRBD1	CASSLGTGGEKLFF	TGTGCCAGCAGCTTGGGGACAGGGGGCGAAAAACTGTTTTTT
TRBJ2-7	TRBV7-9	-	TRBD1	CASSFAGTGTIYEQYF	TGTGCCAGCAGCTTCGCCGGGACAGGAACCATCTACGAGCAGTACTTC
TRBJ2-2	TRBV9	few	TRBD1	CASSVEETGALNTGELFF	TGTGCCAGCAGCGTAGAAGAGACAGGGGCTTTGAACACCGGGGAGCTGTTTTTT
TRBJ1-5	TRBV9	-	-	CASSGRRDSNQPQHF	TGTGCCAGCAGCGGGAGGAGGGACAGCAATCAGCCCCAGCATTTT
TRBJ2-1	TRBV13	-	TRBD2	CASRDYTNNEQFF	TGTGCCAGCCGGGACTATACTAACAATGAGCAGTTCTTC
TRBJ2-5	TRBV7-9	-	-	CASSLNSGTQETQYF	TGTGCCAGCAGCTTAAATAGCGGAACCCAAGAGACCCAGTACTTC